The clone carrying this T cell receptor (beta chain) has only a few counts. Via MiXCR, TCRdb re-called the 5' RACE reads, giving one row per CDR3 protein. The sample lists about 430,000 distinct CDR3 sequences; 18% were seen once. These data come from a study of T cells after yellow fever vaccination. This CDR3 has 15 residues. V lost 4 bases to trimming and J lost 4 bases; unmatched junction nucleotides: 12. Germline CDR1 DFQATT, CDR2 SNEGSKA (reference sequence). The receptor comes from a man younger than 30 who received the YFV17D yellow fever vaccine. The rearrangement links TRBV20-1 to TRBJ1-2, with 7 nucleotides matching TRBD1. The specimen was PBMCs, collected before the yellow fever booster vaccination. The CDR3 reads CSATLSDRFGYGYTF. In DNA, the CDR3 is TGCAGTGCTACCCTCTCGGACAGGTTTGGCTATGGCTACACCTTC.